The sequence of this TCR beta chain was determined in a study of T cell responses to AZD1222 COVID-19 vaccine. Only in-frame clones appear in the TCRdb table, and some are missing; sequencing was by immunoSEQ multiplex PCR. The data show more than 100,000 clones, more than 85% seen once. The CDR3 spans 13 residues. The ends were cut back, 3 bases at V and 2 bases at J, with 7 bases in the middle. The gene calls are TRBV12-3 or TRBV12-4 and TRBJ2-5; D is uncertain. This clonotype was sampled from an adult in good health. The sample here was peripheral blood, taken on day 0 of AZD1222 vaccination. The CDR3 region is CASSFVEQETQYF. In DNA form, the CDR3 reads TGTGCCAGCAGTTTTGTGGAGCAAGAGACCCAGTACTTC.